These 21 T cell receptor beta chains came from one sample sequenced in a study of T-cell reconstitution after alpha-beta-depleted transplantation in children. Unique molecular identifiers were incorporated into the prepared TCRbeta library. One entry per CDR3 protein results from TCRdb running MiXCR on the PCR reads. The sample has 250,000 to 350,000 distinct CDR3 sequences, more than 8% seen once. This specimen consisted of PBMCs from the stem cell graft donor, obtained from the stem cell graft. The receptors stem from a human donor who donated a stem cell graft to a child with SCID.

This clonotype was found many times. J is TRBJ2-3 and V is TRBV5-1, with D unresolved. Germline loops: CDR1 SGHRS, CDR2 YFSETQ. The CDR3 is 13 amino acids. V lost 1 base to trimming and J lost 2 bases, with 5 bases between them. The CDR3 sequence is CASSLTSTDTQYF. DNA of the CDR3: TGCGCCAGCAGCTTGACTTCCACAGATACGCAGTATTTT.

The chain employs TRBV19 and TRBJ2-6; 8 bases map to TRBD1. The V and J ends lost 10 bases and 4 bases, in that order; junction bases with no gene match: 18. The CDR3 extends over 18 amino acids. Germline CDR1 and CDR2: LNHDA and SQIVND (reference sequence). The CDR3 region has the DNA TGTGCCACCCAATTCCTCGGACAGGGAACTTCCGGGGCCAACGTCCTGACTTTC. Protein product: CATQFLGQGTSGANVLTF.

This chain joins TRBV7-8 and TRBJ2-2; 9 nucleotides match TRBD2. Per the germline V gene, CDR1 is SGHVS and CDR2 is FQNEAQ. V gave up 6 bases and J gave up 1 base; unmatched junction bases: 3. This CDR3 has 15 residues. The CDR3 loop reads CASRKLAGNTGELFF. CDR3 DNA sequence: TGTGCCAGCAGAAAACTAGCGGGGAACACCGGGGAGCTGTTTTTT.

The genes are TRBV12-3 or TRBV12-4 and TRBJ1-1, with TRBD1 matching 7 bases. There are 15 residues in the CDR3. With 6 bases clipped from V and 6 bases from J, the junction kept 13 bases outside the gene matches. In DNA form, the CDR3 reads TGTGCCAGCAGCCCCACACAGACAGGGCGGGCTGAAGCTTTCTTT. This translates into CASSPTQTGRAEAFF.

J is TRBJ1-2 and V is TRBV7-3, with TRBD1 matching over 9 bases. After removal of 5 bases from V and 12 bases from J, the junction contained 10 bases not matched to a gene. CDR3 length equals 13 residues. In germline, CDR1 is SGHTA, CDR2 FQGTGA. The CDR3 protein is CASSQGQGQDHTF. CDR3 sequence (DNA): TGTGCCAGCAGCCAGGGACAGGGACAAGACCACACCTTC.

This chain joins TRBV6-1 and TRBJ1-4, with 10 bases that match TRBD1. The V and J ends lost 6 bases and 7 bases, in that order; junction bases with no gene match: 8. CDR3 length: 15 amino acids. Germline V gives CDR1 MNHNS, CDR2 SASEGT. The CDR3 region has the DNA TGTGCCAGCAGCGAACCGGGACAGGGGAGTGAAAAACTGTTTTTT. Protein: CASSEPGQGSEKLFF.

The chain couples TRBV20-1 to TRBJ2-7; 9 bases match TRBD1. CDR1 and CDR2 (germline): DFQATT, SNEGSKA (reference sequence). The CDR3 is 14 residues long. V shed 6 bases, J shed 4 bases, and the junction held 10 bases outside the gene matches. The CDR3 reads CSAPSDRGLYEQYF. The CDR3, as DNA: TGCAGTGCACCCTCGGACAGGGGCCTATACGAGCAGTACTTC.

This clonotype has ten or more counts. The junction does not match germline at one end; this may be a read error. The rearrangement joins TRBV5-1 to TRBJ1-1; D is possibly TRBD1 (5 bases). The germline gives CDR1 SGHRS, CDR2 YFSETQ. This CDR3 has 15 residues. This CDR3 reads CASSPGTGMNTEAFF. For the CDR3, the DNA is TGTGCCAGCAGCCCCGGGACGGGGATGAACACTGAAGCTTTCTTT. Using reference TRBV5-1 and TRBJ1-1 for the parts outside the CDR3, the full variable domain is KAGVTQTPRYLIKTRGQQVTLSCSPISGHRSVSWYQQTPGQGLQFLFEYFSETQRNKGNFPGRFSGRQFSNSRSEMNVSTLELGDSALYLCASSPGTGMNTEAFFGQGTRLTVV.

This chain uses TRBV12-3 or TRBV12-4 with TRBJ1-5; D unresolved. This CDR3 is built from 13 residues. Between the trimmed V and J ends, which lost 5 bases and 1 base, there was a span of 6 bases. The CDR3 loop is CASSPVSNQPQHF. The CDR3, as DNA: TGTGCCAGCAGTCCGGTGAGCAATCAGCCCCAGCATTTT.

This clonotype was detected many times. The genes are TRBV7-3 and TRBJ2-7; 8 bases map to TRBD2. Germline V gene lookup returns CDR1 SGHTA and CDR2 FQGTGA. This CDR3 has 17 residues. The V segment lost 5 bases and the J segment 6 bases; nucleotides outside the gene matches: 18. For the CDR3, the DNA is TGTGCCAGCAGCCCAATCGCGTTGGGACTAGGTACTCGCGAGCAGTACTTC. It yields the protein CASSPIALGLGTREQYF.

This clonotype has a handful of counts. This rearrangement joins TRBV9 to TRBJ1-1; D is undetermined. Germline values: CDR1 SGDLS, CDR2 YYNGEE. The CDR3 extends over 15 amino acids. The V end was cut by 3 bases, the J end by 4 bases, with 16 bases between. CDR3 sequence (DNA): TGTGCCAGCAGCGGGAGGGAGGGTGTCAGCACTGAAGCTTTCTTT. Protein product: CASSGREGVSTEAFF.

This clonotype appeared a few times. This chain links TRBV5-1 with TRBJ1-3; D uncertain. This CDR3 contains 15 residues. With 0 bases removed from V and 2 bases from J, the gap between germline ends came to 9 bases. The germline CDR1 and CDR2 sequences are SGHRS and YFSETQ. DNA of the CDR3: TGCGCCAGCAGCTTGGCCGGGATGACTGGAAACACCATATATTTT. Encoded protein: CASSLAGMTGNTIYF. Variable domain in full (rest from reference TRBV5-1 and TRBJ1-3): KAGVTQTPRYLIKTRGQQVTLSCSPISGHRSVSWYQQTPGQGLQFLFEYFSETQRNKGNFPGRFSGRQFSNSRSEMNVSTLELGDSALYLCASSLAGMTGNTIYFGEGSWLTVV.

This clonotype appeared many times. CDR3 sequence: CSVEGRDRGSGANVLTF. CDR3 bases: TGCAGCGTTGAAGGCCGGGACAGGGGCTCTGGGGCCAACGTCCTGACTTTC. V gene TRBV29-1 combines with J gene TRBJ2-6; 10 bases are shared with TRBD1. The CDR3 covers 17 residues. Losses at the gene ends were 1 base for V and 0 bases for J; bases not matched to a gene: 3. Germline V gives CDR1 SQVTM, CDR2 ANQGSEA.

This clonotype showed up many times. This chain connects TRBV7-9 to TRBJ2-2; D might be TRBD2 (6 bases). The germline V gene has CDR1 SEHNR and CDR2 FQNEAQ (reference sequence). Trimming took 8 bases from V and 5 from J, leaving 15 bases between them. The CDR3 has 14 residues. Here the CDR3 reads CASQGVRGTGELFF. CDR3 bases: TGTGCCAGCCAAGGGGTTCGGGGGACCGGGGAGCTGTTTTTT.

This clonotype came up a few times. This sequence joins TRBV7-9 and TRBJ1-6; possibly TRBD1 for D (6 bases). Per the germline V gene, CDR1 is SEHNR and CDR2 is FQNEAQ (reference sequence). There are 16 residues in the CDR3. Trimming removed 5 bases from V and 10 bases from J, with 21 bases in between. The CDR3, as DNA: TGTGCCAGCAGCCCAAGGGGTGGCAGGGGAGGCTCACCCCTCCACTTT. Protein product: CASSPRGGRGGSPLHF.

In its sample, this clonotype was seen a few times. The chain couples TRBV20-1 to TRBJ2-5, with 8 bases aligning to TRBD2. Looked up from germline, CDR1 is DFQATT and CDR2 is SNEGSKA (reference sequence). The trim removed 3 bases at V and 4 bases at J, leaving 4 bases unmatched. The length of the CDR3 is 13 residues. CDR3 coding DNA: TGCAGTGCTAGGGAAGGACTAGCAGAGACCCAGTACTTC. Its protein product is CSAREGLAETQYF.

This clonotype showed up just a few times. This sequence joins TRBV29-1 and TRBJ2-1; 7 bases are a match to TRBD2. CDR1 and CDR2 (germline): SQVTM, ANQGSEA. The CDR3 runs to 12 residues. The V segment lost 6 bases and the J segment 2 bases; nucleotides outside the gene matches: 1. The CDR3 region has the DNA TGCAGCGTGGGGGGGACCTACAATGAGCAGTTCTTC. It encodes CSVGGTYNEQFF.

The V and J genes are TRBV5-6 and TRBJ2-3, with TRBD2 identical over 7 bases. Germline CDR1 reads SGHDT; CDR2 reads YYEEEE. The CDR3 consists of 15 residues. Trimming cost V 2 bases and J 3 bases; bases outside gene matches: 6. The CDR3 sequence is CASSLGAGLTDTQYF. As DNA, the CDR3 is TGTGCCAGCAGCTTAGGAGCGGGGCTAACAGATACGCAGTATTTT.

This clonotype was seen at least ten times. V and J are TRBV20-1 and TRBJ1-1; TRBD1 aligns across 9 bases. J was trimmed by 7 bases and V by 1 base; bases with no gene match: 4. The CDR3 has 13 amino acids. Looked up from germline, CDR1 is DFQATT and CDR2 is SNEGSKA (reference sequence). CDR3 region: CSARGTGVIEAFF. CDR3 bases: TGCAGTGCTAGAGGGACAGGGGTCATTGAAGCTTTCTTT.

This clonotype was detected ten times or more. The chain recombines TRBV6-5 with TRBJ1-1; D unclear. V was trimmed by 0 bases and J by 1 base, leaving 6 bases between them. Germline V lookup: CDR1 MNHEY, CDR2 SVGAGI. This CDR3 contains 14 residues. CDR3: CASSYSRGNTEAFF. Written as DNA, the CDR3 is TGTGCCAGCAGTTACTCACGCGGGAACACTGAAGCTTTCTTT.

There are a few counts of this clonotype. V gene TRBV2 combines with J gene TRBJ1-1; D not resolved. Per the germline V gene, CDR1 is SNHLY and CDR2 is FYNNEI. V was trimmed by 6 bases and J by 1 base, leaving 9 bases between them. The CDR3 covers 13 residues. The CDR3 region is CASRESGNTEAFF. The CDR3 region has the DNA TGTGCCAGCAGGGAGAGCGGGAACACTGAAGCTTTCTTT.